Listed below are T cell receptor beta chains from one sample, sequenced in a study of blood T cell repertoires in COVID-19. Sequencing was performed with immunoSEQ multiplex PCR; in TCRdb, only in-frame clones are kept and a portion is missing. The table has some 60,000 clones, more than 90% seen once. Sample: peripheral blood. The receptors stem from a human donor in a cohort sampled during active COVID-19. Both conserved end residues are part of each CDR3.

V gene: TRBV4-1; CDR3 protein: CASSPSTNQPQHF
V gene: TRBV2; CDR3 protein: CASSGVDRAAVVSYEQYF
V gene: TRBV7-2; CDR3 protein: CASSLSQGDEQYF
V gene: TRBV6-5; CDR3 protein: CASSPTEGRNEQYF
V gene: TRBV3-1/TRBV3-2; CDR3 protein: CASSQGGVHGETQYF
V gene: TRBV5-1; CDR3 protein: CASSLAGEGQPQHF
V gene: TRBV9; CDR3 protein: CASSEHGNAEAFF
V gene: TRBV13; CDR3 protein: CASSFPGQGLGEQFF
V gene: TRBV5-1; CDR3 protein: CASSLQIAGVETQYF
V gene: TRBV5-4; CDR3 protein: CASSSGGVAGAYEQYF
V gene: TRBV18; CDR3 protein: CASGRVEDTQYF
V gene: TRBV10-2; CDR3 protein: CASSESTPGADTQYF
V gene: TRBV5-1; CDR3 protein: CASGYSGQDTEAFF
V gene: TRBV5-4; CDR3 protein: CASSLQFGVMSGAYEQYF
V gene: TRBV6-5; CDR3 protein: CASSYLGGDYGYTF
V gene: TRBV6-2/TRBV6-3; CDR3 protein: CASSYAYTNTGELFF
V gene: TRBV7-9; CDR3 protein: CASSSALAVSYNEQFF
V gene: TRBV11-2; CDR3 protein: CASSPGQSRNYGYTF
V gene: TRBV4-1; CDR3 protein: CASSQRGLAGGYTQYF
V gene: TRBV28; CDR3 protein: CASSPGQGNIQYF
V gene: TRBV30; CDR3 protein: CACNRIGGGETGELFF
V gene: TRBV7-9; CDR3 protein: CASSPGTSGESTDTQYF
V gene: TRBV28; CDR3 protein: CASSSRAGTSGGAERETQYF
V gene: TRBV5-4; CDR3 protein: CASSWDQGQGQTEAFF
V gene: TRBV9; CDR3 protein: CASSDQGNSPLHF
V gene: TRBV30; CDR3 protein: CAWRTVGGGTEAFF
V gene: TRBV6-4; CDR3 protein: CASSERGGDTQYF
V gene: TRBV5-8; CDR3 protein: CASSLPPGWNTEAFF
V gene: TRBV7-9; CDR3 protein: CASMGTSGYNEQFF
V gene: TRBV7-9; CDR3 protein: CASSLASTGVEAFF
V gene: TRBV7-2; CDR3 protein: CASSLSRDSYEQYF
V gene: TRBV20-1; CDR3 protein: CSASTGGSSYEQYF
V gene: TRBV7-6; CDR3 protein: CASSLGGTGYEQYF
V gene: TRBV7-9; CDR3 protein: CASSPGLVKEQFF
V gene: TRBV3-1/TRBV3-2; CDR3 protein: CASSQGAGTGELFF
V gene: TRBV18; CDR3 protein: CASSPGQTTVGGELFF
V gene: TRBV4-2; CDR3 protein: CASSPRQREGDTQYF
V gene: TRBV15; CDR3 protein: CATSRSLGETQYF
V gene: TRBV3-1/TRBV3-2; CDR3 protein: CASSQGRLAKNIQYF
V gene: TRBV5-1; CDR3 protein: CASSLVVAANTGELFF
V gene: TRBV4-2; CDR3 protein: CASSQASGGVETQYF
V gene: TRBV3-1/TRBV3-2; CDR3 protein: CASSLRGVYEQYF
V gene: TRBV10-3; CDR3 protein: CAISESGGRFGEQYF
V gene: TRBV2; CDR3 protein: CASGRDYSNQPQHF
V gene: TRBV6-6; CDR3 protein: CASRPTSFTLASSLFF
V gene: TRBV11-2; CDR3 protein: CASSPPQGRVNEQFF
V gene: TRBV2; CDR3 protein: CASSERGGFYSSYEQYF
V gene: TRBV5-4; CDR3 protein: CASSLLAGGRGELFF
V gene: TRBV4-1; CDR3 protein: CASSQVGTGGSETQYF
V gene: TRBV2; CDR3 protein: CASRGPTEGSYEQYF
V gene: TRBV7-2; CDR3 protein: CASSAPPEGVNEQFF
V gene: TRBV5-4; CDR3 protein: CASSLTGGQGESYNEQFF
V gene: TRBV30; CDR3 protein: CAWSSLSGLRSSYNSPLHF
V gene: TRBV5-4; CDR3 protein: CASLMQGSPQETQYF